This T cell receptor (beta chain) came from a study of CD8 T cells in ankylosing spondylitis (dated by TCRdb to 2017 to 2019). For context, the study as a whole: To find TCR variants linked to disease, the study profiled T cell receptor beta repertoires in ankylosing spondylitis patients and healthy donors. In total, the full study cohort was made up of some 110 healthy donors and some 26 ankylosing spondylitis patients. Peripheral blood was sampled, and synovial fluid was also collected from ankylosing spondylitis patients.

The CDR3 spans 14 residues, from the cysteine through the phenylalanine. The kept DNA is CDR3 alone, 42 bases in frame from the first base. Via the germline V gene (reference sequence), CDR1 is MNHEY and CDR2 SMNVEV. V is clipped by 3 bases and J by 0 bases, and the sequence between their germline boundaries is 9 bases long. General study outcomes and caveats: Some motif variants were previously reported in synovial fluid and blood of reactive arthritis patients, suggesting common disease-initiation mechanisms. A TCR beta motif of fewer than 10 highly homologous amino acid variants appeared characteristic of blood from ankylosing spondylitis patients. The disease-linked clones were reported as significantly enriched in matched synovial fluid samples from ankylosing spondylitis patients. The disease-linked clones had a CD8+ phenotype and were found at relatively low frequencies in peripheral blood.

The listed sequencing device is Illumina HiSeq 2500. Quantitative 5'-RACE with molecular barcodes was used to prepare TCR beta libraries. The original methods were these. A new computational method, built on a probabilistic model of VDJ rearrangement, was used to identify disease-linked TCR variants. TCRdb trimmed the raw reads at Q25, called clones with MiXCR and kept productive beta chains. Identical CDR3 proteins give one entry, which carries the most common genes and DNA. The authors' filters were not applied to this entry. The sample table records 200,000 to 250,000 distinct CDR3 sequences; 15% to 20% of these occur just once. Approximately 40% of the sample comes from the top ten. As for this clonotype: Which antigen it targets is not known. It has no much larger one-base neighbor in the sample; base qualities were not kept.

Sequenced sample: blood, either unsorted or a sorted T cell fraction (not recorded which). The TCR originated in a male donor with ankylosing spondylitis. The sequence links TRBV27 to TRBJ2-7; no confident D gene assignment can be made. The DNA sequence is TGTGCCAGCAGTTTTGATGCCTCCTCCTACGAGCAGTACTTC. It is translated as CASSFDASSYEQYF.